This TCR beta chain was documented in a study of T cell responses to AZD1222 COVID-19 vaccine. TCRdb's table, derived via immunoSEQ multiplex PCR, lists solely in-frame clones and lacks some. The sample consists of around 130,000 clones, 86% of them appearing once. Between the trimmed V and J ends, which lost 4 bases and 3 bases, there was a span of 23 bases. The germline gives CDR1 SGHKS, CDR2 YYEKEE (reference sequence). CDR3 length: 17 residues. The chain is built from TRBV5-5 and TRBJ2-7, with D possibly being TRBD2 (6 bases). This material consisted of peripheral blood, taken on day 0 of AZD1222 vaccination. The receptor was isolated from an adult in good health. The CDR3: CASSQARGRRGLYEQYF. CDR3 coding DNA: TGTGCCAGCAGCCAGGCTCGGGGAAGAAGGGGACTCTACGAGCAGTACTTC.